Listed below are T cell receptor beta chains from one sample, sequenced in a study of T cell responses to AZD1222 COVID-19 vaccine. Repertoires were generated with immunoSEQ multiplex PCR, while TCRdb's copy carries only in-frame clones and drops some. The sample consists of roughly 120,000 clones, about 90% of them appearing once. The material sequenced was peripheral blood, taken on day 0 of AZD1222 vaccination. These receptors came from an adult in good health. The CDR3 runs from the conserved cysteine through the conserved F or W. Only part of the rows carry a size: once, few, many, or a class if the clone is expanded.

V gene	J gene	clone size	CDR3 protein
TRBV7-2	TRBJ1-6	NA	CASSLGGAGNSPLHF
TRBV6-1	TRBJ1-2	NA	CASSEERVGERGYTF
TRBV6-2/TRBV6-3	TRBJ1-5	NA	CASSYSTGQGGQPQHF
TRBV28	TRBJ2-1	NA	CASIASTYNEQFF
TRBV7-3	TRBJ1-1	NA	CASSSVGGRMNTEAFF
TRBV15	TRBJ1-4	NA	CATSRDRGGGNEKLFF
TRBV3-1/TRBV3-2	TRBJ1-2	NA	CASSQDGGTRSYGYTF
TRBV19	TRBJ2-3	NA	CASNLGTTDTQYF
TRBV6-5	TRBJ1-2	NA	CASSYGRVNYGYTF
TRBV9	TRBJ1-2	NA	CASSVGRDHYGYTF
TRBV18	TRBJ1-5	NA	CASSPPGTGNNQPQHF
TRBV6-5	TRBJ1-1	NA	CASKKEGGNTEAFF
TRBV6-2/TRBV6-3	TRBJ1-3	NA	CASSYAGQGFNSGNTIYF
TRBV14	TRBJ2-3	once	CASSQDRRDRTWYGTDTQYF
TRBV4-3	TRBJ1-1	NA	CASSQDIRGTEAFF
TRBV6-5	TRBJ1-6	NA	CASKGDRGNSPLHF
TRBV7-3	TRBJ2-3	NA	CASSVAAQFPQYF
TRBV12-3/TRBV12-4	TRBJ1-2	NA	CASRIRNYGYTF
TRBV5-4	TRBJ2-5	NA	CASSFRLAGTGETQYF
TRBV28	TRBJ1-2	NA	CAIGTQAGVEYGYTF
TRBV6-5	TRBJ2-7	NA	CASRRETNEQYF
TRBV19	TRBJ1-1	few	CASSIAGELNTEAFF
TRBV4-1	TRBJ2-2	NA	CASSQEGLAQYGGELFF
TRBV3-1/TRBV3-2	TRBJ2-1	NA	CASSQDARLANNEQFF
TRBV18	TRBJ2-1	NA	CASSAGTSNEQFF
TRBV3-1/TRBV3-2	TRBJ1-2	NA	CASSQGLGVYGYTF
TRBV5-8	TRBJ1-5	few	CASSLYNQPQHF
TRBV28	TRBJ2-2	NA	CASRKVTGELFF
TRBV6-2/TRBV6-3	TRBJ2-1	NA	CASSVGQGFDEQFF
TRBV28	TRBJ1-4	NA	CAAKGGGNEKLFF
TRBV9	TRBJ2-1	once	CASSGQGTTSSEQFF
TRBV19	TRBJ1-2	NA	CASSIALGTGANYGYTF
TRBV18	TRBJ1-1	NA	CASSPIGSAETEAFF
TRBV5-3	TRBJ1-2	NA	CARRGEQGPPLGGYTF
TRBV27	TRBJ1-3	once	CASSPRSGHSGNTIYF
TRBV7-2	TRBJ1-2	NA	CASSARVSYGYTF
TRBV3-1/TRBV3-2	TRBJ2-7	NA	CASSLMGSGTGTEQYF
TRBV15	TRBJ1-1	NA	CATSLPGVNTEAFF
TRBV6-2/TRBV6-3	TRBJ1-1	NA	CASSSQGAWDTEAFF
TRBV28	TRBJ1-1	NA	CASSLVVWNTEAFF
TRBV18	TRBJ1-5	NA	CASAGLDNQPQHF
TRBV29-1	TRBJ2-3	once	CSVGVVPGSGTDTQYF
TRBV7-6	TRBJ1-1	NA	CASSLGEATEAFF
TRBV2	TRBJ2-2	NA	CASSQTGVNTGELFF
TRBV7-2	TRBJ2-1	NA	CASSSQALVEQFF
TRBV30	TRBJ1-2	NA	CASTPTGSYGYTF
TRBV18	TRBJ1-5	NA	CATSDSYNQPQHF
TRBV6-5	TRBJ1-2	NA	CASSKTGGKYGYTF
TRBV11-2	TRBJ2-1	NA	CASSSMGSSYNEQFF